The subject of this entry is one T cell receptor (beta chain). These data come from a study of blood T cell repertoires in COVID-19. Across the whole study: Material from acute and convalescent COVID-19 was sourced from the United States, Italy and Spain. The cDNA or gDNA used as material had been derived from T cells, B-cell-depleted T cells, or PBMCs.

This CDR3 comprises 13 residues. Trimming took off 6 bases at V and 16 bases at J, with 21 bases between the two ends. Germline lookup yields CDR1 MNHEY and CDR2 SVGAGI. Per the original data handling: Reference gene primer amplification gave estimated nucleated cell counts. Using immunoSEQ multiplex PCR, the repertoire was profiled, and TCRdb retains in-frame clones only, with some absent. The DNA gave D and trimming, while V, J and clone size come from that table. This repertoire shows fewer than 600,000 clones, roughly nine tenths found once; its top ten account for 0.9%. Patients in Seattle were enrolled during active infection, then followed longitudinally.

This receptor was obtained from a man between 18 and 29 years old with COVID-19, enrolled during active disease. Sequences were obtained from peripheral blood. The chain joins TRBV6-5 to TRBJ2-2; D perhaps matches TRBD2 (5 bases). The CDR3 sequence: CASSWTESRGPFF. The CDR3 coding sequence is TGTGCCAGCAGCTGGACTGAGTCTCGGGGTCCGTTTTTT.